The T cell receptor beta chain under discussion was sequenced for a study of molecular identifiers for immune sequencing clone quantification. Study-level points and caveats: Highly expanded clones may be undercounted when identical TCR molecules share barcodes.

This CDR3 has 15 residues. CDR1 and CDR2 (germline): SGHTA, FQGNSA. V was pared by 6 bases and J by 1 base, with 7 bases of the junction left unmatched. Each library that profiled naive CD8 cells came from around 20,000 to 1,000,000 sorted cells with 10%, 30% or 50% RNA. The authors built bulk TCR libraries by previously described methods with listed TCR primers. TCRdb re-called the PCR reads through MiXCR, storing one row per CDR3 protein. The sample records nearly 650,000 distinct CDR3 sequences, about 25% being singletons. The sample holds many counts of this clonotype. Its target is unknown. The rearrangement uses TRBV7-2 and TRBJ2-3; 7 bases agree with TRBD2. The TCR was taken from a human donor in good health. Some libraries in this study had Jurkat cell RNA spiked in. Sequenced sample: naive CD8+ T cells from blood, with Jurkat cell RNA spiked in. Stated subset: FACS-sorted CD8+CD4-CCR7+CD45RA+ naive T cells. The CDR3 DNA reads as TGTGCCAGCAGTTTCCTAGCGGCCCGCACAGATACGCAGTATTTT. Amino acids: CASSFLAARTDTQYF.